These T cell receptor beta chains were read from a single sample in a study of tumor and adjacent non-tumor tissue in lung cancer. TCRdb re-derived calls from the multiplex PCR reads in MiXCR, one entry per CDR3 protein. Among about 93,000 distinct CDR3 sequences, about 67% were seen once, and the ten largest hold around 17%. Material: lung tumor tissue. These receptors were collected from a man aged 60-69 years with non-small cell lung cancer. The CDR3 runs from the conserved cysteine through the conserved F or W. A D gene is named only where the DNA matches it firmly. The size field is filled for only some rows; it gives once, few, many or a size class.

d_call	v_call	j_call	clone_size	cdr3_nt	cdr3_aa
TRBD2	TRBV6-1	TRBJ2-3	.	TGTGCCAGCAGTCCTCGGACTAGCGGGGGGGCCGGCACAGATACGCAGTATTTT	CASSPRTSGGAGTDTQYF
.	TRBV7-9	TRBJ2-1	.	TGTGCCAGCAGCTTAGCGCAGTTTATAGCGGTCCAAAACAGTGAGCAGTTCTTC	CASSLAQFIAVQNSEQFF
.	TRBV18	TRBJ2-1	.	TGTGCCAGCTTCGGGACCCCTGGGAATGAGCAGTTCTTC	CASFGTPGNEQFF
.	TRBV29-1	TRBJ2-3	once	TGCATCGTTGGGAAAACGGGGGGCACAGATACGCAGTATTTT	CIVGKTGGTDTQYF
.	TRBV20-1	TRBJ2-2	once	TGCAATGCTAGAGACACCGGGGAGCTGTTTTTT	CNARDTGELFF
TRBD2	TRBV20-1	TRBJ2-7	many	TGCAGTGCTAGAGATACGCTAGCGGGACCCTACGAGCAGTACTTC	CSARDTLAGPYEQYF
TRBD2	TRBV6-1	TRBJ2-7	many	TGTGCCAGCGCCGCGGGGGTAGGCTACGAGCAGTACTTC	CASAAGVGYEQYF
TRBD2	TRBV29-1	TRBJ2-1	.	TGCAGCGTCGGACTAGCGGGATGGGGTAACAATGAGCAGTTCTTC	CSVGLAGWGNNEQFF
TRBD1	TRBV20-1	TRBJ2-7	many	TGCAGTGCTAAAACCGGGACAGGGGCCTACGAGCAGTACTTC	CSAKTGTGAYEQYF
TRBD2	TRBV28	TRBJ2-7	few	TGTGCCAGCAGGGCGGGAGAGTCTTACGAGCAGTACTTC	CASRAGESYEQYF
TRBD1	TRBV4-3	TRBJ2-5	.	TGCGCCAGCAGTGAAGACAGGGCTGGGGGGACCCAGTACTTC	CASSEDRAGGTQYF
TRBD1	TRBV4-2	TRBJ1-1	.	TGTGTCAGCAGCCAAGAAAGGGGGCTGGTGACTGGAGCTTTCTTT	CVSSQERGLVTGAFF
TRBD1	TRBV20-1	TRBJ1-1	few	TGCAGTGCGATCCCGTGGGACAGAGTAGTAACTGAAGCTTTCTTT	CSAIPWDRVVTEAFF
TRBD2	TRBV4-1	TRBJ2-3	.	TGCGCCATCAGCCAAGTGAGGGCGGGAGGGCTTACAGATACGCGGTATTTT	CAISQVRAGGLTDTRYF
.	TRBV11-1	TRBJ2-7	.	TGTGCCAGCAGCCCCAGTCTGGGCGGATCTGGCTCCTACGAGCAGTACTTC	CASSPSLGGSGSYEQYF
TRBD1	TRBV4-2	TRBJ1-5	many	TGTGCCAGCAGCCCGGACAGGGAGGATGATCAGCCCCAGCATTTT	CASSPDREDDQPQHF
.	TRBV5-1	TRBJ1-3	.	TGCGCCAGCAGCTTGGAGCCGGGGGGAACTTTCTCTGGAAACACCATATATTTT	CASSLEPGGTFSGNTIYF
.	TRBV12-3/TRBV12-4	TRBJ2-6	.	TGTGCCAGCAGTCCCCTATCGCCTGGGACCAACGTCCTGACTTTC	CASSPLSPGTNVLTF